A selection of T cell receptor beta chains follows, all from one sample in a study of cytomegalovirus exposure and HLA in healthy donors. Profiling relied on immunoSEQ multiplex PCR, and the TCRdb table lists in-frame clones only, not all of them. This sample has approximately 70,000 clones, with around three quarters found just once. The sequencing sample was made of PBMCs. These TCRs come from a man aged 45 to 65 in good health and CMV-seronegative. The CDR3 runs from the conserved cysteine through the conserved F or W. The D gene is left open where the match is weak. For some rows the clone size is stated as once, few or many, or as a class when expanded; others skip it.

D: TRBD2; V: TRBV27; J: TRBJ2-7; length: 20; size: .; DNA: TGTGCCAGCAGTTTATCGGATACTAGACTAGCGGGGGGGGGATTACGAGAGCAGTACTTC; CDR3: CASSLSDTRLAGGGLREQYF
D: .; V: TRBV7-9; J: TRBJ2-7; length: 15; size: once; DNA: TGTGCCAGCAGCCCACTGGACGGGAACTTATACGAGCAGTACTTC; CDR3: CASSPLDGNLYEQYF
D: .; V: TRBV29-1; J: TRBJ1-2; length: 12; size: .; DNA: TGCAGCGTTGAAAACGGGGGATATGGCTACACCTTC; CDR3: CSVENGGYGYTF
D: .; V: TRBV7-2; J: TRBJ2-2; length: 15; size: once; DNA: TGTGCCAGCAGCTTGGGGGGGGCGACCACCGGGGAGCTGTTTTTT; CDR3: CASSLGGATTGELFF
D: TRBD1; V: TRBV18; J: TRBJ1-2; length: 15; size: .; DNA: TGTGCCAGCTCACAATTGACAGGGATATCCTATGGCTACACCTTC; CDR3: CASSQLTGISYGYTF
D: TRBD1; V: TRBV30; J: TRBJ1-1; length: 13; size: .; DNA: TGTGCCTCGCAGGACAGGACAAACACTGAAGCTTTCTTT; CDR3: CASQDRTNTEAFF
D: TRBD1; V: TRBV25-1; J: TRBJ2-1; length: 17; size: .; DNA: TGTGCCAGCAGTTTGGCAGAAAGACAGGGCTCTTTAGGTGAGCAGTTCTTC; CDR3: CASSLAERQGSLGEQFF
D: .; V: TRBV18; J: TRBJ1-1; length: 13; size: .; DNA: TGTGCCAGCTCACAGGGACACCGAACTGAAGCTTTCTTT; CDR3: CASSQGHRTEAFF
D: TRBD2; V: TRBV27; J: TRBJ2-3; length: 18; size: .; DNA: TGTGCCAGCAGCCCGTCTCGACTAGCGGGGGACCTCACAGATACGCAGTATTTT; CDR3: CASSPSRLAGDLTDTQYF
D: TRBD2; V: TRBV6-6; J: TRBJ2-2; length: 15; size: .; DNA: TGTGCCAGCAGTTGGACTAGCGGGAGTTCCGGGGAGCTGTTTTTT; CDR3: CASSWTSGSSGELFF
D: .; V: TRBV7-9; J: TRBJ2-2; length: 14; size: few; DNA: TGTGCCAGCAGCCCCCCGCAGGCCACCGGGGAGCTGTTTTTT; CDR3: CASSPPQATGELFF
D: .; V: TRBV4-1; J: TRBJ2-7; length: 15; size: .; DNA: TGCGCCAGCAGCCAAGTATACCTGAGCTCCTACGAGCAGTACTTC; CDR3: CASSQVYLSSYEQYF
D: .; V: TRBV2; J: TRBJ2-7; length: 15; size: .; DNA: TGTGCCAGCAGTGCAGGACACACGAACGACTACGAGCAGTACTTC; CDR3: CASSAGHTNDYEQYF
D: .; V: TRBV6-4; J: TRBJ2-6; length: 17; size: .; DNA: TGTGCCAGCAGTGAAGGGACAATACCTAGGGGGGCCAACGTCCTGACTTTC; CDR3: CASSEGTIPRGANVLTF
D: .; V: TRBV9; J: TRBJ1-1; length: 12; size: once; DNA: TGTGCCAGCAGCGTTCGGGGATCTGAAGCTTTCTTT; CDR3: CASSVRGSEAFF
D: .; V: TRBV10-1; J: TRBJ2-7; length: 15; size: few; DNA: TGCGCCAGCAGTGACACTGGTCTACCTTCCTACGAGCAGTACTTC; CDR3: CASSDTGLPSYEQYF
D: TRBD2; V: TRBV14; J: TRBJ2-3; length: 16; size: .; DNA: TGTGCCAGCAGCCCGACTAGCGGATTTTTCACAGATACGCAGTATTTT; CDR3: CASSPTSGFFTDTQYF
D: .; V: TRBV7-3; J: TRBJ1-2; length: 12; size: few; DNA: TGTGCCAGCAGCTTAACACAGGGAGGCTACACCTTC; CDR3: CASSLTQGGYTF
D: .; V: TRBV30; J: TRBJ1-1; length: 13; size: .; DNA: TGTGCCTGGAACGGCAGGGGTGGCACTGAAGCTTTCTTT; CDR3: CAWNGRGGTEAFF
D: TRBD1; V: TRBV7-9; J: TRBJ1-3; length: 16; size: few; DNA: TGTGCCAGCAGCACCTGGGGACAGTCCCAAGGGAACACCATATATTTT; CDR3: CASSTWGQSQGNTIYF
D: TRBD2; V: TRBV11-2; J: TRBJ2-2; length: 16; size: .; DNA: TGTGCCAGCAGCTTAGGGACTAGCGGGAGTGCCGGGGAGCTGTTTTTT; CDR3: CASSLGTSGSAGELFF
D: .; V: TRBV2; J: TRBJ2-3; length: 15; size: .; DNA: TGTGCCAGCTCCGAGGGAACAGGGTATACAGATACGCAGTATTTT; CDR3: CASSEGTGYTDTQYF
D: .; V: TRBV14; J: TRBJ1-1; length: 13; size: .; DNA: TGTGCCAGCAGCCTAGGGACATTAACTGAAGCTTTCTTT; CDR3: CASSLGTLTEAFF
D: TRBD1; V: TRBV27; J: TRBJ1-2; length: 13; size: .; DNA: TGTGCCACCAAGGGGACAGGTCCCTATGGCTACACCTTC; CDR3: CATKGTGPYGYTF
D: .; V: TRBV6-4; J: TRBJ1-6; length: 14; size: .; DNA: TGTGCCAGCAGCCCCAGCTCCTATAATTCACCCCTCCACTTT; CDR3: CASSPSSYNSPLHF
D: TRBD2; V: TRBV6-5; J: TRBJ2-3; length: 15; size: .; DNA: TGTGCCAGCAGCCTGAGCGGGGGTGCGTCAGATACGCAGTATTTT; CDR3: CASSLSGGASDTQYF
D: TRBD1; V: TRBV19; J: TRBJ1-2; length: 14; size: .; DNA: TGTGCCAGTACCATGGCAGGGGGATCCTATGGCTACACCTTC; CDR3: CASTMAGGSYGYTF
D: TRBD1; V: TRBV7-9; J: TRBJ2-7; length: 13; size: few; DNA: TGTGCCAGCAGCTTAGCGGGACAGGGTGGATTGTACTTC; CDR3: CASSLAGQGGLYF
D: .; V: TRBV5-1; J: TRBJ1-2; length: 13; size: .; DNA: TGCGCCAGCACAACAGGGTCCAACTATGGCTACACCTTC; CDR3: CASTTGSNYGYTF
D: TRBD1; V: TRBV27; J: TRBJ2-7; length: 14; size: .; DNA: TGTGCCAGCAGTTTAAGGACAGGGGGCTACGAGCAGTACTTC; CDR3: CASSLRTGGYEQYF
D: TRBD1; V: TRBV4-3; J: TRBJ1-2; length: 14; size: .; DNA: TGCGCCAGCAGCCCCGAGGGACAGGATCGAGGCTACACCTTC; CDR3: CASSPEGQDRGYTF
D: TRBD1; V: TRBV30; J: TRBJ1-3; length: 16; size: .; DNA: TGTGCCTGCCAACCCGGGACAGGGGTTTCGGGAAACACCATATATTTT; CDR3: CACQPGTGVSGNTIYF
D: .; V: TRBV30; J: TRBJ1-2; length: 11; size: .; DNA: TGTGCCTGGATGAGGGAAAATGGCTACACCTTC; CDR3: CAWMRENGYTF
D: TRBD1; V: TRBV5-1; J: TRBJ2-1; length: 14; size: .; DNA: TGCGCCAGCGGAAGTGGGACAGCCAACAATGAGCAGTTCTTC; CDR3: CASGSGTANNEQFF
D: .; V: TRBV18; J: TRBJ2-7; length: 15; size: few; DNA: TGTGCCAGCTCACCTAAAAAGATACTCTCCTACGAGCAGTACTTC; CDR3: CASSPKKILSYEQYF
D: .; V: TRBV10-2; J: TRBJ1-1; length: 15; size: .; DNA: TGCGCCAGCAGGGAACTTGAACGAGAGTCGGGTGAAGCTTTCTTT; CDR3: CASRELERESGEAFF
D: .; V: TRBV7-9; J: TRBJ2-7; length: 16; size: .; DNA: TGTGCCAGCAGCTTATTGGGGCAGAGTATCTCCTACGAGCAGTACTTC; CDR3: CASSLLGQSISYEQYF
D: .; V: TRBV19; J: TRBJ1-1; length: 13; size: .; DNA: TGTGCCAGTAGTATAGGCAGGAACACTGAAGCTTTCTTT; CDR3: CASSIGRNTEAFF
D: .; V: TRBV19; J: TRBJ1-3; length: 16; size: .; DNA: TGTGCCAGTAGTCCCCCCTCCGGGACACTAGGAAACACCATATATTTT; CDR3: CASSPPSGTLGNTIYF
D: TRBD1; V: TRBV6-1; J: TRBJ1-5; length: 15; size: .; DNA: TGTGCCAGCAGTAGGCAGGGTGGGACAGTCCAGGCCCAGCATTTT; CDR3: CASSRQGGTVQAQHF
D: .; V: TRBV6-4; J: TRBJ2-2; length: 13; size: few; DNA: TGTGCCAGCAGTGACTCTCCCTCTGGGGAGCTGTTTTTT; CDR3: CASSDSPSGELFF
D: .; V: TRBV15; J: TRBJ2-2; length: 14; size: .; DNA: TGTGCCACCAGCAGAGTTCAGGGAATCGGGGAGCTGTTTTTT; CDR3: CATSRVQGIGELFF
D: .; V: TRBV6-5; J: TRBJ1-6; length: 14; size: .; DNA: TGTGCCAGCAGTTCAGGGCGTCGGGATTCACCCCTCCACTTT; CDR3: CASSSGRRDSPLHF
D: .; V: TRBV28; J: TRBJ2-7; length: 13; size: .; DNA: TGTGCCAGCTCCCGTCTGGCCCCCTACGAGCAGTACTTC; CDR3: CASSRLAPYEQYF
D: TRBD1; V: TRBV11-3; J: TRBJ2-7; length: 15; size: .; DNA: TGTGCCAGCAGCTTAGGGACAGGGACACCCTACGAGCAGTACTTC; CDR3: CASSLGTGTPYEQYF
D: TRBD1; V: TRBV4-3; J: TRBJ2-7; length: 17; size: .; DNA: TGCGCCAGCAGCCAAGAGGTTACAGGGGGCGCGATCAACGAGCAGTACTTC; CDR3: CASSQEVTGGAINEQYF
D: .; V: TRBV14; J: TRBJ1-1; length: 16; size: .; DNA: TGTGCCAGCAGCCCGCCCGCGCGGGGCACGAACACTGAAGCTTTCTTT; CDR3: CASSPPARGTNTEAFF